The clone carrying this TCR beta chain was counted ten times or more. Antigen unknown. Arm-PCR with iRepertoire HTBI primers amplified the CDR3 regions for these TCR beta libraries. A single record per CDR3 protein comes from TCRdb applying MiXCR to the multiplex PCR reads. The profile shows around 480,000 distinct CDR3 sequences, 15% to 20% of them singletons. Germline V gene lookup returns CDR1 SEHNR and CDR2 FQNEAQ (reference sequence). This CDR3 has 12 amino acids. Trimming stripped 5 bases from V and 7 bases from J, with 11 bases between. As for time point: newly diagnosed GD, antithyroid drugs for less than 3 months. Following extraction of RNA from PBMCs, that RNA was used to make the TCR library. These data are taken from a study of regulatory T cells in long-lasting Graves disease. Whole-study results and caveats: Clonotypes that were public and shared totalled a few thousand in persistent patients versus 966 in new patients. Compared with new cases, persistent Graves' patients showed reduced TCR diversity.

This sample was also put to use in a study of T cells in Graves' hyperthyroidism and ophthalmopathy. This second report adds: The study left out patients who had uncontrolled infection, other autoimmune disease, pregnancy or lactation. Primed by the HTBI set, a first-round RT-PCR was run on the TCR CDR3.

The sequence derives from a man aged 35-49 years with Graves disease. V is TRBV7-9 and J is TRBJ1-2; no clear D gene. The input for sequencing was peripheral blood mononuclear cells (PBMCs), taken at new diagnosis, from a patient treated with antithyroid drugs. The CDR3 DNA sequence: TGTGCCAGCAGCCCTACTTCTCGTGGCTACACCTTC. Amino acid sequence: CASSPTSRGYTF.